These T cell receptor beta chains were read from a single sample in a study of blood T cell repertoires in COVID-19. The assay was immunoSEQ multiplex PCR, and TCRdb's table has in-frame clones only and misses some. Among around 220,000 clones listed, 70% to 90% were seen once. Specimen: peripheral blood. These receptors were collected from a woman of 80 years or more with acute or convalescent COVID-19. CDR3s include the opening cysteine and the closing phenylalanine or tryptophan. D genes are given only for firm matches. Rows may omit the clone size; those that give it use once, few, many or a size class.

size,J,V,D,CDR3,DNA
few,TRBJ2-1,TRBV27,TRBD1,CASRRTGTGNNEQFF,TGTGCCAGCAGACGGACCGGGACAGGCAACAATGAGCAGTTCTTC
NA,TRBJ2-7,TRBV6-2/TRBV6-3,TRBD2,CASNPSGRRYEQYF,TGTGCCAGCAACCCTAGCGGGAGAAGGTACGAGCAGTACTTC
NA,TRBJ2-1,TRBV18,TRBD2,CASSPYGSSGSYEQFF,TGTGCCAGCTCACCTTACGGGTCTAGCGGGAGTTATGAGCAGTTCTTC
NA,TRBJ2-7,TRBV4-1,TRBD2,CASSPLEIAGNEQYF,TGCGCCAGCAGTCCCCTCGAGATAGCGGGAAACGAGCAGTACTTC
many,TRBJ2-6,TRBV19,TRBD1,CASARDSRVSSGANVLTF,TGTGCCAGCGCCCGGGACAGCCGAGTGAGCTCTGGGGCCAACGTCCTGACTTTC
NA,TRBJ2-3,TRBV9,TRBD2,CASSPRTSSTDTQYF,TGTGCCAGCAGCCCTCGGACTAGCAGCACAGATACGCAGTATTTT
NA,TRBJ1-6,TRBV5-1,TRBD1,CASSSGQGIYNSPLHF,TGCGCCAGCAGCTCTGGACAGGGGATCTATAATTCACCCCTCCACTTT
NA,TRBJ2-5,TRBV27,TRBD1,CASKRGPLETQYF,TGTGCCAGCAAGAGGGGGCCACTGGAGACCCAGTACTTC
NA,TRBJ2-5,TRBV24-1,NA,CATSSPGQETQYF,TGTGCCACCTCCAGTCCGGGGCAAGAGACCCAGTACTTC
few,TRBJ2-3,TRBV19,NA,CASRLELTTDTQYF,TGTGCCAGTAGACTAGAGCTGACCACAGATACGCAGTATTTT
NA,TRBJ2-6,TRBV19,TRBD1,CASSTTGVGANVLTF,TGTGCCAGTAGTACTACAGGGGTCGGGGCCAACGTCCTGACTTTC
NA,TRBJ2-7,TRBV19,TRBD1,CASSPGRTGGSHEQYF,TGTGCCAGTAGTCCGGGTCGGACAGGGGGTTCCCACGAGCAGTACTTC
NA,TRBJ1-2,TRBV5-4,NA,CASSQDTDRGYTF,TGTGCCAGCAGCCAGGACACGGATCGTGGCTACACCTTC
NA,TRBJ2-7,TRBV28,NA,CASSAPVASYEQYF,TGTGCCAGCAGTGCCCCCGTAGCTTCCTACGAGCAGTACTTC
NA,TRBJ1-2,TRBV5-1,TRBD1,CASSDRDRGSKEGYTF,TGCGCCAGCAGCGACCGGGACAGGGGATCCAAGGAAGGCTACACCTTC
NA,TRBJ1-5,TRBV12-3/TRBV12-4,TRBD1,CASRLQGTQPQHF,TGTGCCAGCAGACTACAGGGGACACAGCCCCAGCATTTT
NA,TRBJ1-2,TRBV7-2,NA,CASSLRIGDLYGYTF,TGTGCCAGCAGCTTGAGGATCGGGGATTTATATGGCTACACCTTC
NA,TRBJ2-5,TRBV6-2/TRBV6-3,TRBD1,CASSPQGVETQYF,TGTGCCAGCAGTCCCCAGGGGGTGGAGACCCAGTACTTC
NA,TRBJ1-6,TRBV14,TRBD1,CASSQRTGHNSPLHF,TGTGCCAGCAGCCAGAGGACAGGGCATAATTCACCCCTCCACTTT
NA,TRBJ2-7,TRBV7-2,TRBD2,CASNEGLATSEQYF,TGTGCCAGCAACGAGGGACTAGCGACTTCCGAGCAGTACTTC
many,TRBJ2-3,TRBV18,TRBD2,CASSRGTGTSGTDTQYF,TGTGCCAGCTCACGGGGGACCGGGACTAGCGGAACAGATACGCAGTATTTT
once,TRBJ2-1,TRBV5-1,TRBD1,CASSLPGQGADEQFF,TGCGCCAGCAGCTTGCCGGGACAGGGGGCTGATGAGCAGTTCTTC
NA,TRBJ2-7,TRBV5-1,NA,CASSGPQGALYEQYF,TGCGCCAGCAGCGGCCCACAGGGAGCTCTGTACGAGCAGTACTTC
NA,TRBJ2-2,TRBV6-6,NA,CASRSTGLGDTGELFF,TGTGCCAGCAGGAGCACAGGGTTGGGGGACACCGGGGAGCTGTTTTTT
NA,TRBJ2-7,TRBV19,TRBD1,CASSIRETGVEQYF,TGTGCCAGTAGTATAAGGGAGACAGGGGTCGAGCAGTACTTC
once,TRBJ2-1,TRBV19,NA,CASSRETNEQFF,TGTGCCAGTAGCCGAGAAACTAATGAGCAGTTCTTC
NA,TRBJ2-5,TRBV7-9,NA,CASSFSEIQETQYF,TGTGCCAGCAGCTTCTCGGAGATTCAAGAGACCCAGTACTTC
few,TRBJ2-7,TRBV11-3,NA,CASSLGLGWYEQYF,TGTGCCAGCAGCTTAGGACTAGGTTGGTACGAGCAGTACTTC
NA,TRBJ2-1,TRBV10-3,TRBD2,CAISTGTRERGLFF,TGTGCCATCAGTACCGGGACTAGAGAACGGGGGTTGTTCTTC
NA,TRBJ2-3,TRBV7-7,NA,CASSLSRGLDDTQYF,TGTGCTAGCAGCTTATCAAGGGGCCTCGATGATACGCAGTATTTT
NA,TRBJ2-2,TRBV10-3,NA,CAISEPTGTGKSTGELFF,TGTGCCATCAGTGAGCCGACCGGTACAGGGAAAAGCACCGGGGAGCTGTTTTTT
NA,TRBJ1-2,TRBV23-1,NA,CASSPGNCRVTFYGYTF,TGCGCCAGCAGTCCGGGGAACTGCCGGGTCACCTTCTATGGCTACACCTTC
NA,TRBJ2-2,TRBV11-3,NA,CASSSFDTGELFF,TGTGCCAGCAGCTCCTTTGACACCGGGGAGCTGTTTTTT
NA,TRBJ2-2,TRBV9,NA,CASTGRTNTGELFF,TGTGCCAGCACGGGGAGAACGAACACCGGGGAGCTGTTTTTT
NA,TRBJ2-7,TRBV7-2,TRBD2,CASSLEGLVFYEQYF,TGTGCCAGCAGCTTAGAGGGACTAGTATTCTACGAGCAGTACTTC
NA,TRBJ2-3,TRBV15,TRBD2,CATSRDTSGGAGSYTQYF,TGTGCCACCAGCAGAGATACTAGCGGGGGGGCCGGTTCGTATACGCAGTATTTT
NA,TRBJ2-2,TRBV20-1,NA,CSASITNTGELFF,TGCAGTGCTAGTATAACGAACACCGGGGAGCTGTTTTTT
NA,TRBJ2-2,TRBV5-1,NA,CASSPGQMNTGELFF,TGCGCCAGCAGCCCCGGACAAATGAACACCGGGGAGCTGTTTTTT
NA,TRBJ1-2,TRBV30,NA,CAWIFQGRLGYTF,TGTGCCTGGATATTTCAGGGTCGGCTTGGCTACACCTTC
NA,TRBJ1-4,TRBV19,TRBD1,CASSIIGQGNEKLFF,TGTGCCAGTAGTATTATCGGACAGGGCAATGAAAAACTGTTTTTT
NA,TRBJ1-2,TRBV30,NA,CAWSVPGVAGYTF,TGTGCCTGGAGTGTACCGGGAGTCGCTGGCTACACCTTC
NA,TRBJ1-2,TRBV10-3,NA,CAISESMAGDGYTF,TGTGCCATCAGTGAGTCGATGGCAGGGGATGGCTACACCTTC
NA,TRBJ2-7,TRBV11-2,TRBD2,CASSFTSGTVTYEQYF,TGTGCCAGCAGCTTTACTAGCGGGACTGTGACCTACGAGCAGTACTTC
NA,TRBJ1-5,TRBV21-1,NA,CASGPGRGNQPQHF,TGTGCCAGCGGCCCTGGCAGGGGGAATCAGCCCCAGCATTTT
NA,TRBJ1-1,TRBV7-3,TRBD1,CASSWDRGVNTEAFF,TGTGCCAGCAGCTGGGACAGGGGCGTGAACACTGAAGCTTTCTTT
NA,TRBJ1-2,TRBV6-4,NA,CASRASATLEYGYTF,TGTGCCAGTAGAGCGTCAGCTACTCTAGAGTATGGCTACACCTTC
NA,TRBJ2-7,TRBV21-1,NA,CASTFRTGFPRYEQYF,TGTGCCAGCACCTTTAGAACAGGGTTTCCACGCTACGAGCAGTACTTC
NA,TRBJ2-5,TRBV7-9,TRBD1,CASSSARTGMQETQYF,TGTGCCAGCAGCTCAGCGAGGACAGGGATGCAAGAGACCCAGTACTTC
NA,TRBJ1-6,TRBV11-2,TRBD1,CASSLHRGGDNSPLHF,TGTGCCAGCAGCCTCCACAGGGGAGGCGATAATTCACCCCTCCACTTT
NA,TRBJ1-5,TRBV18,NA,CASSRDRLSQPQHF,TGTGCCAGCTCACGCGACAGGCTGAGTCAGCCCCAGCATTTT
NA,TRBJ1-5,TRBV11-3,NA,CASSLHRQGHSNQPQHF,TGTGCCAGCAGCTTACATCGGCAGGGCCATAGCAATCAGCCCCAGCATTTT